This TCR beta chain was recorded in a study of blood T cell repertoires in COVID-19. Germline V gene data show CDR1 as SGHAT and CDR2 as FQNNGV. There are 16 residues in the CDR3. V was cut by 5 bases and J by 0 bases, with 17 bases left in between. Here immunoSEQ multiplex PCR was the method, and the copy in TCRdb shows in-frame clones only, minus some. This table holds some 66,000 clones, about 86% found once. Input material: peripheral blood. The rearrangement links TRBV11-2 to TRBJ2-7; tentative D call: TRBD1 (6 bases). This sequence was found in a middle-aged man with active COVID-19. This chain's CDR3 is CASSGPGTLSSYEQYF. The CDR3 DNA is TGTGCCAGCAGCGGTCCCGGGACACTGAGCTCCTACGAGCAGTACTTC.